The 16 T cell receptor beta chains listed next were all sequenced from one sample in a study of CD8 T cells in ankylosing spondylitis. TCRdb fed the 5' RACE reads into MiXCR, producing one record per CDR3 protein. In the table there are approximately 290,000 distinct CDR3 sequences, about a fifth of which are singletons. The sequencing input was blood, either unsorted or a sorted T cell fraction (not recorded which). Receptors were obtained from a female donor with ankylosing spondylitis or in good health (not recorded which).

As concerns this clonotype: One end of the junction varies from germline; a read error may be responsible. V and J are TRBV30 and TRBJ2-2; a possible D gene is TRBD2 (6 bases). The CDR3 totals 13 residues. The germline V gene encodes CDR1 GTSNPN and CDR2 SVGIG (reference sequence). The CDR3 is CAWSREVAGERFF. The CDR3, as DNA: TGTGCCTGGAGCAGGGAGGTTGCCGGGGAGCGGTTTTTT. Full variable domain (missing parts from reference TRBV30 and TRBJ2-2): SQTIHQWPATLVQPVGSPLSLECTVEGTSNPNLYWYRQAAGRGLQLLFYSVGIGQISSEVPQNLSASRPQDRQFILSSKKLLLSDSGFYLCAWSREVAGERFFGEGSRLTVL.

The table lists this clonotype with many counts. The J gene is TRBJ2-7, the V gene TRBV29-1, with 12 bases fitting TRBD1. The trim removed 6 bases at V and 10 bases at J, leaving 4 bases unmatched. Germline-derived CDR1 and CDR2 are SQVTM and ANQGSEA. The CDR3 sequence is 11 residues long. CDR3 DNA sequence: TGCAGCGTCTCCGGGACAGGGGGCCAGTACTTC. Protein product: CSVSGTGGQYF.

This clonotype was picked up a small number of times. This sequence joins TRBV12-3 or TRBV12-4 and TRBJ2-2; D gene ambiguous. Trimming left V 3 bases short and J 6 bases short, with 11 bases between. CDR3 length equals 14 residues. This chain's CDR3 is CASSFHSEAGELFF. In nucleotides, the CDR3 is TGTGCCAGCAGTTTTCACTCTGAGGCCGGGGAGCTGTTTTTT.

V usage is TRBV20-1 and J usage is TRBJ1-2, with 7 bases that match TRBD1. Trimming at V came to 2 bases and at J to 3 bases, leaving 3 bases not matched to a gene. This CDR3 has 13 amino acids. CDR1 is DFQATT, CDR2 SNEGSKA, per germline (reference sequence). The CDR3 DNA sequence: TGCAGTGCTAGACGGGACAGTCACTATGGCTACACCTTC. It specifies CSARRDSHYGYTF.

This clonotype has more than one count but fewer than ten. The chain employs TRBV29-1 and TRBJ2-2; 12 bases are shared with TRBD2. J lost 6 bases, V lost 1 base, and 3 bases had no gene match. Germline V gene lookup returns CDR1 SQVTM and CDR2 ANQGSEA. The CDR3 has 15 residues. Written as DNA, the CDR3 is TGCAGCGTTGAAGTATCTAGCGGGAGGGCCGGGGAGCTGTTTTTT. It specifies CSVEVSSGRAGELFF.

There are a few counts of this clonotype. V and J are TRBV7-2 and TRBJ1-2; D might be TRBD1 (5 bases). The ends were cut back, 1 base at V and 5 bases at J, with 11 bases in the middle. Per germline, CDR1 SGHTA and CDR2 FQGNSA. This CDR3 region has 14 residues. The CDR3 reads CASSLVGEIYGYTF. The DNA for the CDR3 is TGTGCCAGCAGCTTAGTGGGGGAAATATATGGCTACACCTTC.

The chain uses TRBV4-3 and TRBJ2-7; D is perhaps TRBD2 (6 bases). This CDR3 comprises 16 residues. Germline V CDR1 and CDR2: LGHNA, YSLEER. Trimming shortened V by 0 bases and J by 2 bases, and 14 bases separated the two germline ends. CDR3 nucleotide sequence: TGCGCCAGCAGCCAAGACTTCTTTAGCGGTACCTACGAGCAGTACTTC. It is translated as CASSQDFFSGTYEQYF.

This clonotype was detected a few times. The chain couples TRBV29-1 to TRBJ2-3; 11 bases fit TRBD2. J gave up 3 bases and V 6 bases, and 2 bases lay outside the gene matches. CDR1 is SQVTM, CDR2 ANQGSEA, per germline. The CDR3 spans 13 residues. The chain's CDR3 is CSVGLAATDTQYF. Here the CDR3 DNA reads TGCAGCGTGGGACTAGCGGCTACAGATACGCAGTATTTT.

This clonotype was seen more than once but under ten times. This chain links TRBV12-3 or TRBV12-4 with TRBJ2-2; a possible D gene is TRBD1 (5 bases). The CDR3 sequence is 16 residues long. Trimming stripped 6 bases from V and 0 bases from J, with 14 bases between. CDR3 region: CASRETVWTNTGELFF. CDR3 in DNA: TGTGCCAGCAGGGAGACAGTATGGACGAACACCGGGGAGCTGTTTTTT.

This clonotype was detected a few times. The chain carries TRBV6-1 and TRBJ1-2, with TRBD1 matching over 8 bases. The CDR3 has 14 residues. V lost 7 bases and J lost 4; bases outside the gene matches: 8. CDR1 MNHNS and CDR2 SASEGT come from the germline V gene. The CDR3 DNA sequence: TGTGCCAGCAAGGAACAGGGGGGGCCCTATGGCTACACCTTC. It translates to CASKEQGGPYGYTF.

This sequence joins TRBV6-5 and TRBJ1-2; D is uncertain. Germline CDR1 and CDR2: MNHEY and SVGAGI. Trimming stripped 0 bases from V and 2 bases from J, with 7 bases between. The CDR3 runs 14 residues. CDR3 coding DNA: TGTGCCAGCAGTTACTCGCCGGGAAACTATGGCTACACCTTC. This sequence encodes CASSYSPGNYGYTF.

The rearrangement uses TRBV6-2 or TRBV6-3 and TRBJ2-7; 9 nucleotides align to TRBD1. This CDR3 region has 15 residues. Germline CDR1 and CDR2: MNHEY and SVGEGT. With 2 bases clipped from V and 5 bases from J, the junction kept 7 bases outside the gene matches. The CDR3 protein is CASSYTTGTGNEQYF. The CDR3, as DNA: TGTGCCAGCAGTTACACTACCGGGACAGGGAACGAGCAGTACTTC.

The chain employs TRBV7-2 and TRBJ2-1, with TRBD2 identical over 8 bases. Per germline, CDR1 SGHTA and CDR2 FQGNSA. Trimming at V came to 1 base and at J to 7 bases, leaving 9 bases not matched to a gene. CDR3 length: 16 residues. The CDR3 loop reads CASSLDYGRAGNEQFF. The CDR3, as DNA: TGTGCCAGCAGCTTAGATTACGGGAGGGCCGGGAATGAGCAGTTCTTC.

The V call is TRBV29-1, the J call TRBJ1-1; the D is unclear. CDR1 is SQVTM, CDR2 ANQGSEA, per germline. The length of the CDR3 is 13 residues. Trimming shortened V by 8 bases and J by 1 base, and 14 bases separated the two germline ends. CDR3 nucleotides: TGCAGCACCCGGTCGGTTGAGAACACTGAAGCTTTCTTT. Its translation: CSTRSVENTEAFF.

This clonotype was seen a handful of times. The gene calls are TRBV7-9 and TRBJ1-2; no definite D call. CDR3 length: 14 residues. The germline CDR1 and CDR2 sequences are SEHNR and FQNEAQ (reference sequence). V gave up 2 bases and J gave up 5 bases, with 12 bases separating them. CDR3: CASSLTQPDYGYTF. CDR3 bases: TGTGCCAGCAGCTTAACGCAACCTGATTATGGCTACACCTTC.

CDR3 protein: CAWSLGDGYTF. The CDR3 coding sequence is TGTGCCTGGAGTTTAGGGGATGGCTACACCTTC. The rearrangement joins TRBV30 to TRBJ1-2, with D perhaps TRBD1 (5 bases). The CDR3 extends over 11 amino acids. The V gene's germline CDR1 is GTSNPN and CDR2 SVGIG (reference sequence). Trimming removed 2 bases from V and 6 bases from J, with 7 bases in between.